These T cell receptor beta chains were read from a single sample in a study of early stage breast cancer tumors. This table comes from immunoSEQ multiplex PCR, and its TCRdb copy is limited to in-frame clones, with some not included. The data show roughly 57,000 clones, over 80% seen once. Material for sequencing was blood. All receptors come from a person aged 65-85 years with breast cancer. CDR3s leave out the opening cysteine and the closing phenylalanine or tryptophan.

TRBV2,TRBJ2-1,ASSAPTGGSSYNEQF
TRBV28,TRBJ1-4,ASSPQLSGEKLF
TRBV19,TRBJ2-1,ATRLSSYNEQF
TRBV30,TRBJ2-7,AWGGQAAPSYEQY
TRBV28,TRBJ1-5,ASSEDNNQPQH
TRBV5-4,TRBJ2-7,ASSSGLDYEQY
TRBV15,TRBJ1-1,ATSRGPNTEAF
TRBV7-9,TRBJ2-5,ASSPEGGGAWETQY
TRBV4-1,TRBJ2-7,ASSQDTQGEYEQY
TRBV6-5,TRBJ1-1,ASSYDRRGTEAF
TRBV7-7,TRBJ2-2,ASSLSPGGASGELF
TRBV5-6,TRBJ2-1,ASSLITGGAENEQF
TRBV4-1,TRBJ2-7,ASSQDSGGDYEQY
TRBV10-3,TRBJ1-5,ATAGQGGGQPQH
TRBV11-2,TRBJ2-3,ASSLGRDTQY
TRBV27,TRBJ1-2,ASRIDRDAWGYT
TRBV5-1,TRBJ2-2,ASSLGVLAGGRTGELF
TRBV29-1,TRBJ2-7,SCRGGSYEQY
TRBV11-3,TRBJ2-3,ASSLGLAGGKKY
TRBV19,TRBJ1-1,ATSYTGGEAF
TRBV7-7,TRBJ2-5,ASSRDFQETQY
TRBV5-3,TRBJ2-2,ARSTGPGELF